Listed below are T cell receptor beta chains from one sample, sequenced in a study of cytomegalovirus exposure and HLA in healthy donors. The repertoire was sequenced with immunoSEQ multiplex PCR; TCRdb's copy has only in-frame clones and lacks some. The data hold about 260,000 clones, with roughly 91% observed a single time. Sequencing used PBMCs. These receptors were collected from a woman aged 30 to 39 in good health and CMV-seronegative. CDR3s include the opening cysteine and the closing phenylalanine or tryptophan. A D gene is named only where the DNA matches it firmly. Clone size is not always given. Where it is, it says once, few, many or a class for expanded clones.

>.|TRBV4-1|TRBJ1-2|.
TGCGCCAGCAGCCCGACGGGGCTCGGCTACACCTTC
CASSPTGLGYTF
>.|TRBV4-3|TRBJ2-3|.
TGCGCCAGCAGCCTGGCAAGGGCAACTTATTCCTCGCCATATTTT
CASSLARATYSSPYF
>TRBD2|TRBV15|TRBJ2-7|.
TGTGCCACCAGCAGAGAGTGGGGACTATACGAGCAGTACTTC
CATSREWGLYEQYF
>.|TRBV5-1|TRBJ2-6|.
TGCGCCAGCAGCTTGGGACAGGAGCTCAACGTCCTGACTTTC
CASSLGQELNVLTF
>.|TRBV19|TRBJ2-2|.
TGTGCCAGTAGTATGGGACTGACCTACACCGGGGAGCTGTTTTTT
CASSMGLTYTGELFF
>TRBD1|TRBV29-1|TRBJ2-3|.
TGCAGCGTTGTCCTCCCCGGACAGGGGGTCTTAGATACGCAGTATTTT
CSVVLPGQGVLDTQYF
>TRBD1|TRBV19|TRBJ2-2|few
TGTGCCAGTAGTATGAGGGGGCCGAACACCGGGGAGCTGTTTTTT
CASSMRGPNTGELFF
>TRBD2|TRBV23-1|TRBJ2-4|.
TGCGCCAGCAGTCAATCTCGCGGGAGAGGGACCGCGGTTCAGTACTTC
CASSQSRGRGTAVQYF
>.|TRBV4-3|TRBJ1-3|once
TGCGCCAGCAGCCAAGTCGGTAGCTGGGTGAGCTCTGGAAACACCATATATTTT
CASSQVGSWVSSGNTIYF
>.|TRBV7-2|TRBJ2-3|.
TGTGCCAGCAGCTTAGTTCGGGGAGGAGGCACAGATACGCAGTATTTT
CASSLVRGGGTDTQYF
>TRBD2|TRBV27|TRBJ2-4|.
TGTGCCAGCAGCCCCCTAGCGGGAAAAAACATTCAGTACTTC
CASSPLAGKNIQYF
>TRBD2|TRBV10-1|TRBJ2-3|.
TGCGCCAGCAGTGATTTTGAACCGTCCGGGAGGGTATCTCGGGGGACGGGGCAGTATTTT
CASSDFEPSGRVSRGTGQYF
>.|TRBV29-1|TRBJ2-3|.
TGCAGCGTCGAATTAGCGTTTTCGAGCACAGATACGCAGTATTTT
CSVELAFSSTDTQYF
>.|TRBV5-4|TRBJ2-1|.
TGTGCCAGCAGCTTGGGGTCTAGCGTTGAGCAGTTCTTC
CASSLGSSVEQFF
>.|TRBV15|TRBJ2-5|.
TGTGCCACCAGCAGAGATAAACACCCCCAGGAGACCCAGTACTTC
CATSRDKHPQETQYF
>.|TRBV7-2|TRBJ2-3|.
TGTGCCAGCAGCCTCGAACCTAGATTCACAGATACGCAGTATTTT
CASSLEPRFTDTQYF
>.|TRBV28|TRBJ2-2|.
TGTGCCAGCAGACAGGGCAATGAGGAGCTGTTTTTT
CASRQGNEELFF
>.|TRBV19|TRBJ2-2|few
TGTGCCAGTAGTTGGGCAGCTAACACCGGGGAGCTGTTTTTT
CASSWAANTGELFF
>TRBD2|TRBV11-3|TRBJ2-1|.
TGTGCCAGCAGCTTAGCATCGACTAGCTTGAACCCCAATGAGCAGTTCTTC
CASSLASTSLNPNEQFF
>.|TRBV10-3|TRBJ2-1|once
TGTGCCATCAGCGGGGCACCCAATGAGCAGTTCTTC
CAISGAPNEQFF
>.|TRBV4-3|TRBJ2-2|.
TGCGCCAGCAGCCAAGAGATCCGAGCCGGGGAGCTGTTTTTT
CASSQEIRAGELFF
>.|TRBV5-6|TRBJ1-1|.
TGTGCCAGCAGCTTTGGCCCGGGGGGCACTGAAGCTTTCTTT
CASSFGPGGTEAFF
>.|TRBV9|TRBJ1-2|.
TGTGCCAGCAGCGTAGACCGGAATGGCTACACCTTC
CASSVDRNGYTF
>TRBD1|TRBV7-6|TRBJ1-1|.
TGTGCCAGCAGCTCACAAACGACAGGGTCCACTGAAGCTTTCTTT
CASSSQTTGSTEAFF
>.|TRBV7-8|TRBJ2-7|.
TGTGCCAGCAGCTTAGTATCCGGGGGAGGCTACGAGCAGTACTTC
CASSLVSGGGYEQYF
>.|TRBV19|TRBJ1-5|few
TGTGCCAGTAGTATGGGCAGGGGCACCTATCAGCCCCAGCATTTT
CASSMGRGTYQPQHF
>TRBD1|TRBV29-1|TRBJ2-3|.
TGCAGCGTTGTATGGGACAGCTACGCCCACGGTACAGATACGCAGTATTTT
CSVVWDSYAHGTDTQYF
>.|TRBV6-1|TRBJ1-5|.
TGTGCCAGCAGTGAAGAGGGTCAGATACTCAATCAGCCCCAGCATTTT
CASSEEGQILNQPQHF
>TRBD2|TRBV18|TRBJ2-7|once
TGTGCCAGCTCACCTCCCCGTCCGGGACTAGCGTTTTACGAGCAGTACTTC
CASSPPRPGLAFYEQYF
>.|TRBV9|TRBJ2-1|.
TGTGCCAGCAGCGTAGCTACGGGCAGGGGCTACAATGAGCAGTTCTTC
CASSVATGRGYNEQFF
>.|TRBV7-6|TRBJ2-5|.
TGTGCCAGCAGCTTAGATTCGGTTGGGCAGCCGGAGACCCAGTACTTC
CASSLDSVGQPETQYF
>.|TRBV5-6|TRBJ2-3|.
TGTGCCAGCAGCTTTGTGTGGGCCACAGATACGCAGTATTTT
CASSFVWATDTQYF
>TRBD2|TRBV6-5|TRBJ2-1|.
TGTGCCACCCACCAGCGGGAGGGCCAGAATGAGCAGTTCTTC
CATHQREGQNEQFF
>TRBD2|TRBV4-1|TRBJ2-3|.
TGCGCCAGCAGCCCACCAGCGGGAGGACAAGATACGCAGTATTTT
CASSPPAGGQDTQYF
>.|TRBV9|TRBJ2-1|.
TGTGCCAGCAGCGCCGCCGTCTCGCACAATGAGCAGTTCTTC
CASSAAVSHNEQFF
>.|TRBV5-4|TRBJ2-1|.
TGTGCCACCCGCGTGGAGAGCGGAGCCCGCCAGCAGTTCTTC
CATRVESGARQQFF